This T cell receptor beta chain derives from a study of T cell responses to AZD1222 COVID-19 vaccine. Study findings and constraints: Scientists sampled the repertoires only once the peak T cell response had passed. The span of vaccine-associated CD4 TCRs extended across spike, with dominance at 160-218 and 743-854.

Per germline, CDR1 MNHEY and CDR2 SVGAGI. The V and J ends lost 6 bases and 0 bases respectively, with 10 bases between them. The CDR3 has 14 residues. Profiled with immunoSEQ multiplex PCR; TCRdb holds only in-frame clones, not every one. The data contain under 150,000 clones, 80% to 90% of them singletons. Comments on this clone: What it recognizes is unknown.

This TCR was recovered from an adult in good health. The sequencing here drew on peripheral blood, taken on day 0 of AZD1222 vaccination. This chain links TRBV6-5 with TRBJ2-3, with D unclear. The chain's CDR3 is CASSRVGSTDTQYF. As DNA, the CDR3 is TGTGCCAGCAGCCGGGTAGGAAGCACAGATACGCAGTATTTT.